This TCR beta chain was recovered during a study of blood T cell repertoires in COVID-19. Study summary: There were acute and convalescent COVID-19 samples, and they came from the United States, Italy and Spain. PBMCs, B-cell-depleted T cells, or T cells were the source of the cDNA or gDNA that made up the material.

As originally analysed: Researchers report that nucleated cell counts were estimated from reference gene primer amplification. Assay: immunoSEQ multiplex PCR; the TCRdb copy retains only in-frame clones and omits some. The V and J calls and the clone size are those of that table, but D and trimming were determined from the DNA. The table lists some 75,000 clones, around 80% of them singletons. Germline lookup yields CDR1 LGHDT and CDR2 YNNKEL (reference sequence). CDR3 length: 12 residues. Trimming removed 7 bases at V and 8 bases at J, with 11 bases between. The sample consisted of peripheral blood. This clonotype originated in a woman aged 80 or over with active or convalescent COVID-19. This chain connects TRBV3-1 (or the pseudogene TRBV3-2) to TRBJ2-2; no definite D call. The CDR3 is CASIPPQGELFF. In DNA, the CDR3 is TGTGCCAGCATACCGCCGCAGGGGGAGCTGTTTTTT.